This is a list of T cell receptor beta chains from one sample in a study of blood T cell repertoires in COVID-19. TCRdb keeps only in-frame clones here, not all; method: immunoSEQ multiplex PCR. The sample comprises 150,000 to 200,000 clones, 85% to 90% of which are singletons, and under 30% rests with the top ten. The sequenced sample consisted of PBMCs or T cells enriched from blood (not recorded which). These receptors originate from a woman between 40 and 55 years old in a cohort exposed to, infected with or recovered from COVID-19 (not recorded which). CDR3s include the opening cysteine and the closing phenylalanine or tryptophan. The D gene is left open where the match is weak. Where a row states a size, it is once, few, many or the class of an expanded clone; other rows omit it.

j_call v_call clone_size d_call cdr3_aa cdr3_nt
TRBJ2-3 TRBV6-2/TRBV6-3 - - CASSYSIRGRYTDTQYF TGTGCCAGCAGTTACTCGATAAGGGGTCGCTACACAGATACGCAGTATTTT
TRBJ1-1 TRBV11-2 - - CASSEGVEAFF TGTGCCAGCAGCGAGGGGGTGGAAGCTTTCTTT
TRBJ1-5 TRBV19 - - CASSITGSGNQPQHF TGTGCCAGTAGTATTACAGGGTCGGGCAATCAGCCCCAGCATTTT
TRBJ2-1 TRBV6-5 - TRBD2 CASSYVAGGPLEQFF TGTGCCAGCAGTTACGTAGCGGGGGGCCCATTGGAGCAGTTCTTC
TRBJ2-5 TRBV4-1 - - CASKLQPRQTQETQYF TGCGCCAGCAAACTCCAACCCCGACAGACACAAGAGACCCAGTACTTC
TRBJ2-6 TRBV4-2 - - CASSRATSSGANVLTF TGTGCCAGCAGCCGGGCTACAAGCTCTGGGGCCAACGTCCTGACTTTC
TRBJ1-5 TRBV24-1 - TRBD1 CATSDPDRHQHF TGTGCCACCAGTGATCCGGACAGGCACCAGCATTTT
TRBJ1-2 TRBV19 once TRBD1 CASSMGRQGIRFYGYTF TGTGCCAGTAGTATGGGGAGACAGGGGATCCGCTTCTATGGCTACACCTTC
TRBJ2-3 TRBV13 - TRBD1 CASSRQGEFTDTQYF TGTGCCAGCAGCCGACAGGGAGAGTTCACAGATACGCAGTATTTT
TRBJ2-3 TRBV29-1 - - CSVEDLLASTDTQYF TGCAGCGTTGAAGATCTCCTTGCGAGCACAGATACGCAGTATTTT
TRBJ1-3 TRBV7-9 - - CASSPEGSSGNTIYF TGTGCCAGCAGCCCCGAGGGATCCTCTGGAAACACCATATATTTT
TRBJ2-7 TRBV9 - TRBD1 CASSGPTTGGSIYEQYF TGTGCCAGCAGCGGCCCCACAACAGGGGGTTCGATCTACGAGCAGTACTTC
TRBJ2-7 TRBV3-1/TRBV3-2 - TRBD1 CASSPRQGPYEQYF TGTGCCAGCAGCCCAAGACAGGGTCCCTACGAGCAGTACTTC
TRBJ1-1 TRBV6-5 - TRBD1 CASSRQGNSEAFF TGTGCCAGCAGTCGACAGGGAAATTCTGAAGCTTTCTTT
TRBJ1-2 TRBV15 - - CATSRDLTGRPYGYTF TGTGCCACCAGCAGAGATTTGACAGGCCGACCCTATGGCTACACCTTC
TRBJ2-2 TRBV5-1 - TRBD1 CASSSGQGGAGELFF TGCGCCAGCAGCTCGGGACAGGGAGGCGCCGGGGAGCTGTTTTTT